The 8 T cell receptor beta chains in this list originate from one sample, sequenced in a study of cytomegalovirus exposure and HLA in healthy donors. The study ran its PCR with 60 Vbeta and 13 Jbeta primers. Method: immunoSEQ multiplex PCR; TCRdb's copy keeps in-frame clones and lacks some. Of 150,000 to 200,000 clones in the sample, 70% to 85% are singletons; the top ten hold approximately 1.3%. The sample consisted of PBMCs. These receptors were taken from a woman aged 25 to 39 in good health and CMV-seropositive.

V gene TRBV5-6 combines with J gene TRBJ1-5; D is perhaps TRBD1 (6 bases). V lost 4 bases and J 7 bases, leaving 15 bases between the germline ends. The germline CDR1 and CDR2 sequences are SGHDT and YYEEEE. The CDR3 has 14 amino acids. The CDR3 bases are TGTGCCAGCAGCCTTCCGGGACAAGGCCAGCCCCAGCATTTT. It translates to CASSLPGQGQPQHF.

The J gene is TRBJ2-3, the V gene TRBV9; TRBD1 is a possible D gene (6 bases). The germline V gene encodes CDR1 SGDLS and CDR2 YYNGEE. The ends were cut back, 4 bases at V and 4 bases at J, with 10 bases in the middle. This CDR3 has 13 amino acids. The CDR3 DNA reads TGTGCCAGCAGCACAGGGTTGGCAGATACGCAGTATTTT. It encodes CASSTGLADTQYF.

This clone was seen only a few times. The rearrangement joins TRBV4-1 to TRBJ1-2; tentatively, D is TRBD1 (6 bases). Germline V gene sequence: CDR1 MGHRA, CDR2 YSYEKL. The length of the CDR3 is 16 residues. The ends were cut back, 0 bases at V and 2 bases at J, with 13 bases in the middle. The CDR3 sequence is CASSQEVQGSNYGYTF. CDR3 bases: TGCGCCAGCAGCCAAGAGGTACAGGGTTCCAACTATGGCTACACCTTC.

The rearrangement joins TRBV6-1 to TRBJ1-2; tentative D call: TRBD1 (6 bases). Trimming took 1 base from V and 7 from J, leaving 16 bases between them. The CDR3 spans 15 residues. The germline V gene encodes CDR1 MNHNS and CDR2 SASEGT. The CDR3: CASSEEFWGRSGYTF. The CDR3 bases are TGTGCCAGCAGTGAAGAGTTCTGGGGGCGCTCTGGCTACACCTTC.

Only one count was recorded for this clone. CDR3 residues: CAWSVLARETQYF. DNA of the CDR3: TGTGCCTGGAGTGTACTAGCTCGGGAGACCCAGTACTTC. The rearrangement links TRBV30 to TRBJ2-5, with a weak D call TRBD2 (6 bases). Between the trimmed V and J ends, which lost 0 bases and 5 bases, there was a span of 10 bases. Germline loops: CDR1 GTSNPN, CDR2 SVGIG (reference sequence). This CDR3 is 13 amino acids long.

This rearrangement joins TRBV5-4 to TRBJ2-7; TRBD2 might be the D (5 bases). The CDR3 has 15 amino acids. Germline-derived CDR1 and CDR2 are SGHNT and YYREEE (reference sequence). The germline V and J ends were trimmed by 1 base and 1 base, with 12 bases remaining between them. DNA for the CDR3: TGTGCCAGCAGCTTGTCCGAGACTACATCCTACGAGCAGTACTTC. Translating it yields CASSLSETTSYEQYF.

This clone was observed a few times. The rearrangement joins TRBV30 to TRBJ2-3, with TRBD2 matching over 7 bases. Germline trimming cut 0 bases from V and 5 bases from J; bases unmatched to any gene: 8. There are 15 residues in the CDR3. Germline assignment: CDR1 GTSNPN and CDR2 SVGIG (reference sequence). CDR3 DNA: TGTGCCTGGAGTGTAGGTCCAGCGGGAATAGATACGCAGTATTTT. Translation: CAWSVGPAGIDTQYF.

This clone has a handful of counts. The chain recombines TRBV7-2 with TRBJ1-2, with D possibly being TRBD1 (5 bases). The CDR3 has 13 amino acids. Germline V gives CDR1 SGHTA, CDR2 FQGNSA. V was trimmed by 3 bases and J by 6 bases, leaving 11 bases between them. The CDR3 region has the DNA TGTGCCAGCAGCTTTCGGGGACTTAATGGCTACACCTTC. It translates to CASSFRGLNGYTF.